One sample yielded the 10 T cell receptor beta chains listed below, sequenced in a study of PD-1 blockade in classical Hodgkin lymphoma. After autologous stem cell transplantation all patients relapsed, and prior brentuximab vedotin exposure differed between cohorts. Measured with immunoSEQ multiplex PCR; TCRdb has only the in-frame clones, and not every one. Among some 13,000 clones listed, around 75% were seen once. The sequencing used peripheral blood mononuclear cells (PBMCs), collected at baseline. The receptors here all came from a human donor with classical Hodgkin lymphoma.

This clone was observed a single time. The chain carries TRBV5-4 and TRBJ1-1; 7 nucleotides match TRBD1. The ends lost 4 bases at V and 2 bases at J; junction bases unmatched: 8. CDR1 is SGHNT and CDR2 is YYREEE in the germline V gene (reference sequence). The CDR3 runs 15 residues. CDR3: CASSPTGNVNTEAFF. The CDR3 DNA follows: TGTGCCAGCAGCCCGACAGGGAACGTAAACACTGAAGCTTTCTTT.

V and J are TRBV5-1 and TRBJ2-5; D possibly corresponds to TRBD1 (5 bases). CDR1 and CDR2 (germline): SGHRS, YFSETQ. Trimming took 0 bases from V and 5 from J, leaving 14 bases between them. The CDR3 has 15 residues. CDR3 sequence (DNA): TGCGCCAGCAGCTTGGGTAAGGGGTTCGTGGAGACCCAGTACTTC. Its translation: CASSLGKGFVETQYF. Filled out from reference TRBV5-1 and TRBJ2-5, the complete variable domain reads KAGVTQTPRYLIKTRGQQVTLSCSPISGHRSVSWYQQTPGQGLQFLFEYFSETQRNKGNFPGRFSGRQFSNSRSEMNVSTLELGDSALYLCASSLGKGFVETQYFGPGTRLLVL.

The J gene is TRBJ2-1, the V gene TRBV18; D not certain. Germline lookup yields CDR1 KGHSH and CDR2 LQKENI. The CDR3 is 15 residues long. V was pared by 2 bases and J by 6 bases, with 14 bases between. CDR3 amino acids: CASSPTLVLFNEQFF. The DNA of the CDR3 is TGTGCCAGCTCACCAACCTTGGTGTTGTTCAATGAGCAGTTCTTC.

CDR3 region: CASSFPEGAVYNEQFF. In DNA, the CDR3 is TGTGCCAGCAGCTTCCCCGAGGGAGCGGTGTACAATGAGCAGTTCTTC. The chain recombines TRBV7-9 with TRBJ2-1; maybe TRBD2 (5 bases). Germline V gene lookup returns CDR1 SEHNR and CDR2 FQNEAQ (reference sequence). Trimming removed 3 bases from V and 4 bases from J, with 16 bases in between. The CDR3 is 16 amino acids.

This clone has only one observation. The V gene is TRBV7-9, the J gene TRBJ2-5; 7 bases line up with TRBD2. The DNA end lines up better with TRBJ2-7; the J call may be wrong. Germline V CDR1 and CDR2: SEHNR, FQNEAQ (reference sequence). The CDR3 contains 15 residues. CDR3 in DNA: TGTGCCAGCAGCCTATCCGGGACTACCATCCACGAGCAGTACTTC. It encodes CASSLSGTTIHEQYF.

The chain is built from TRBV28 and TRBJ1-5; 9 positions match TRBD1. Per the germline V gene, CDR1 is MDHEN and CDR2 is SYDVKM. The CDR3 is 15 amino acids. The ends lost 6 bases at V and 4 bases at J; junction bases unmatched: 7. In nucleotides, the CDR3 is TGTGCCAGCAGACGAACAGGGGGCGTGAATCAGCCCCAGCATTTT. Its protein product is CASRRTGGVNQPQHF.

V gene TRBV6-4 combines with J gene TRBJ2-3, with D possibly called TRBD1 or TRBD2 (6 bases each). Germline CDR1 is MRHNA and CDR2 is SNTAGT. The CDR3 has 14 residues. Trimming removed 2 bases at V and 6 bases at J, with 12 bases between. The CDR3 loop reads CASSDGGPPDTQYF. In nucleotides, the CDR3 is TGTGCCAGCAGTGACGGGGGGCCCCCGGATACGCAGTATTTT.

Of note for this clone: The germline gene is not matched at one end of the junction; a read error may be the cause. The chain uses TRBV7-7 and TRBJ2-3; possible D gene TRBD2, 5 bases. The germline V gene encodes CDR1 SSHAT and CDR2 FNYEAQ (reference sequence). The CDR3 runs 14 residues. The CDR3 DNA follows: TGTGCTAGCAGCTTAGCGAGCGGCACAGATACGCAGTATTTT. Residues: CASSLASGTDTQYF.

The CDR3 region has the DNA TGTGCCAGCAGCTTAACCACTAGCGGGCCACCATCATACTACGAGCAGTACTTC. This encodes CASSLTTSGPPSYYEQYF. J is TRBJ2-7 and V is TRBV11-2, with 9 bases that match TRBD2. V gave up 2 bases and J gave up 3 bases; unmatched junction bases: 14. Germline loops: CDR1 SGHAT, CDR2 FQNNGV. The CDR3 is 18 residues long.

This clone was found a few times. The J gene is TRBJ1-1, the V gene TRBV19; D gene unclear. Per germline, CDR1 LNHDA and CDR2 SQIVND (reference sequence). V shed 3 bases and J shed 0 bases, with 14 bases lying between them. CDR3 length: 16 amino acids. The CDR3 region is CASSIRGMAMNTEAFF. The CDR3 DNA sequence: TGTGCCAGTAGTATTCGTGGGATGGCCATGAACACTGAAGCTTTCTTT. The full variable domain, completed using reference TRBV19 and TRBJ1-1, is DGGITQSPKYLFRKEGQNVTLSCEQNLNHDAMYWYRQDPGQGLRLIYYSQIVNDFQKGDIAEGYSVSREKKESFPLTVTSAQKNPTAFYLCASSIRGMAMNTEAFFGQGTRLTVV.